The subject of this entry is one T cell receptor (beta chain). This entry belongs to a study of control samples from healthy donors and cancer patients. Germline V gene lookup returns CDR1 SQVTM and CDR2 ANQGSEA. V shed 4 bases and J 0 bases; nucleotides not matched to a gene: 11. The CDR3 extends over 17 amino acids. Using immunoSEQ multiplex PCR, the repertoire was profiled, and TCRdb retains in-frame clones only, with some absent. The profile shows approximately 150,000 clones, more than 80% of them singletons. The sample consisted of blood. The source is a man between 18 and 35 years old in good health. The genes are TRBV29-1 and TRBJ2-7; 11 positions agree with TRBD2. In DNA, the CDR3 is TGCAGCGTTGGGGCTAGCGGGGGGCCTCAAAGCTCCTACGAGCAGTACTTC. Protein product: CSVGASGGPQSSYEQYF.